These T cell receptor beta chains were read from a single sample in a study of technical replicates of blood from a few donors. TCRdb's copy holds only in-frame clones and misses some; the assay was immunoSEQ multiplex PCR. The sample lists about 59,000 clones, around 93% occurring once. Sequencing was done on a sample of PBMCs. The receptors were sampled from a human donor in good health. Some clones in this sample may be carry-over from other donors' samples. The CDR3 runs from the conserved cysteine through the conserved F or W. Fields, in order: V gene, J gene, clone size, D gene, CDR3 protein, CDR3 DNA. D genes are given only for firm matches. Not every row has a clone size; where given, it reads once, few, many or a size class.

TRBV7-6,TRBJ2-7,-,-,CASSFTGGPPYF,TGTGCCAGCAGCTTTACCGGGGGACCTCCGTACTTC
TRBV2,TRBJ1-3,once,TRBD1,CASSPGGGRNTIYF,TGTGCCAGCAGTCCAGGGGGCGGTAGAAACACCATATATTTT
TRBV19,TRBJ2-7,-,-,CASSMGDYDFEQYF,TGTGCCAGTAGTATGGGAGACTACGATTTCGAGCAGTACTTC
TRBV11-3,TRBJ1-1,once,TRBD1,CASSQTGRRNTEAFF,TGTGCCAGCAGCCAGACAGGGAGACGGAACACTGAAGCTTTCTTT
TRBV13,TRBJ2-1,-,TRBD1,CASSPTGGYNEQFF,TGTGCCAGCAGCCCCACAGGGGGCTACAATGAGCAGTTCTTC
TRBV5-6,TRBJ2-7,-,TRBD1,CASSLGQGAYEQYF,TGTGCCAGCAGCTTGGGACAGGGGGCTTACGAGCAGTACTTC
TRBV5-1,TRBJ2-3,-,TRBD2,CASSRGLAIQSDTQYF,TGCGCCAGCAGCAGGGGACTAGCCATACAATCAGATACGCAGTATTTT
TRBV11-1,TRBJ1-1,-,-,CASSFAGTITEAFF,TGTGCCAGCAGCTTTGCCGGGACAATCACTGAAGCTTTCTTT
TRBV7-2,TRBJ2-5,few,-,CASSPGGVRGVETQYF,TGTGCCAGCAGTCCGGGCGGCGTTAGGGGTGTGGAGACCCAGTACTTC
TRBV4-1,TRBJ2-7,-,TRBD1,CASSGQVTYEQYF,TGCGCCAGCAGCGGACAGGTGACCTACGAGCAGTACTTC
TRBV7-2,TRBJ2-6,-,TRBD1,CASSIGQGVNVLTF,TGTGCCAGCAGCATAGGACAGGGGGTCAACGTCCTGACTTTC
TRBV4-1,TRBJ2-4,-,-,CASSQSDGGLVQYF,TGCGCCAGCAGCCAGTCTGACGGGGGTTTGGTTCAGTACTTC
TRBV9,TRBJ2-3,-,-,CASSSGSRTDTQYF,TGTGCCAGCAGCTCGGGGTCCCGCACAGATACGCAGTATTTT
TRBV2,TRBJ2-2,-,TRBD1,CASSVGGGTGELFF,TGTGCCAGCAGTGTAGGGGGCGGCACCGGGGAGCTGTTTTTT
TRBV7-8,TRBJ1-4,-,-,CASSHLGATNEKLFF,TGTGCCAGCAGCCACCTCGGGGCAACTAATGAAAAACTGTTTTTT
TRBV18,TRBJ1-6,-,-,CASSPATSNNSPLHF,TGTGCCAGCTCACCAGCGACTTCAAATAATTCACCCCTCCACTTT
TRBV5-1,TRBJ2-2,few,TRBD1,CASSLYGTGGEYTGELFF,TGCGCCAGCAGCCTTTACGGGACAGGGGGCGAGTACACCGGGGAGCTGTTTTTT